This T cell receptor beta chain was retrieved from a study of Graves' ophthalmopathy and Graves' hyperthyroidism. This clonotype was counted at least ten times. Amplification targeted the TCR beta CDR3 regions, with RNA transcripts as the source material. The authors performed first-round RT-PCR with HTBI primers and then a second-round multiplex PCR. TCRdb independently ran MiXCR on the multiplex PCR reads; one entry per CDR3 protein. The sample records roughly 700,000 distinct CDR3 sequences, 40% being singletons. The V gene's germline CDR1 is SGHDN and CDR2 FVKESK. The V gene lost 6 bases and the J gene lost 7 bases, with 13 bases spanning the gap. The length of the CDR3 is 14 residues.

The sequence was obtained from an adult man with Graves' ophthalmopathy. Input material: peripheral blood. The V gene is TRBV14, the J gene TRBJ1-6, with D tentatively TRBD1 (6 bases). The CDR3, as DNA: TGTGCCAGCAGTCGGGGGGCACGGAATTCACCCCTCCACTTT. Protein: CASSRGARNSPLHF.